These 8 T cell receptor beta chains came from one sample sequenced in a study of beta chain features in type 1 diabetes. The antigens of these receptors remain unknown. Whole-study findings and limits: When Type 1 diabetes patients were examined, their TCRB CDR3s proved moderately but significantly shorter in all four CD4+ subsets.

The whole isolated RNA underwent reverse transcription, so sequencing captured expressed TCRB transcripts. The data were produced by immunoSEQ multiplex PCR, yet TCRdb's version contains in-frame clones alone and is incomplete. The sample has nearly 700,000 clones, about an eighth seen once. The source material was naive CD4+ T cells from blood. The receptor set was obtained from a man younger than 30 with type 1 diabetes.

This clone was observed a few times. The chain recombines TRBV7-9 with TRBJ1-4; no clear D gene. Between the trimmed V and J ends, which lost 4 bases and 6 bases, there was a span of 15 bases. CDR1 and CDR2 from the germline V gene are SEHNR and FQNEAQ (reference sequence). This CDR3 contains 15 residues. This CDR3 is CASSSHDLVDEKLFF. The DNA of the CDR3 is TGTGCCAGCAGCTCCCATGACCTCGTGGATGAAAAACTGTTTTTT.

This clone was observed a few times. V usage is TRBV4-2 and J usage is TRBJ1-1; unclear D gene. Germline CDR1 LGHNA, CDR2 YNFKEQ. V shed 3 bases and J shed 0 bases, with 23 bases lying between them. The CDR3 has 19 amino acids. The CDR3: CASSQGNRARRLMNTEAFF. DNA for the CDR3: TGTGCCAGCAGCCAGGGGAATAGGGCAAGAAGACTGATGAACACTGAAGCTTTCTTT.

The chain employs TRBV2 and TRBJ2-6, with D possibly called TRBD1 or TRBD2 (5 bases each). This CDR3 spans 17 amino acids. Germline V gene data show CDR1 as SNHLY and CDR2 as FYNNEI. V lost 3 bases, J lost 2 bases, and 14 bases lay in between. The CDR3 DNA is TGTGCCAGCAGTGATGGGGGATTACCTACTGGGGCCAACGTCCTGACTTTC. Its protein is CASSDGGLPTGANVLTF.

This clone was counted only a few times. The chain carries TRBV7-6 and TRBJ2-7; 9 bases match TRBD1. The germline V gene has CDR1 SGHVS and CDR2 FNYEAQ. Trimming cost V 5 bases and J 3 bases; bases outside gene matches: 8. CDR3 length equals 15 residues. This CDR3 reads CASSVIPGQGYEQYF. CDR3 nucleotide sequence: TGTGCCAGCAGCGTAATACCGGGACAGGGCTACGAGCAGTACTTC. The whole variable domain, remainder taken from reference TRBV7-6 and TRBJ2-7, is GAGVSQSPRYKVTKRGQDVALRCDPISGHVSLYWYRQALGQGPEFLTYFNYEAQQDKSGLPNDRFSAERPEGSISTLTIQRTEQRDSAMYRCASSVIPGQGYEQYFGPGTRLTVT.

The chain combines TRBV30 with TRBJ1-5, with 11 nucleotides matching TRBD1. With V trimmed by 0 bases and J by 1 base, 2 bases remained unmatched. Germline CDR1 is GTSNPN and CDR2 is SVGIG (reference sequence). This CDR3 is 16 amino acids long. Here the CDR3 DNA reads TGTGCCTGGAGTGTGGGGACAGGGGGGAGCAATCAGCCCCAGCATTTT. Translated: CAWSVGTGGSNQPQHF.

This chain links TRBV30 with TRBJ1-2; 7 positions match TRBD1. The CDR3 spans 14 residues. V lost 1 base to trimming and J lost 3 bases; unmatched junction nucleotides: 5. The germline V gene has CDR1 GTSNPN and CDR2 SVGIG (reference sequence). The CDR3 bases are TGTGCCTGGAGTGCCTTAACAGGGGACTATGGCTACACCTTC. Protein sequence: CAWSALTGDYGYTF.

The J gene is TRBJ1-4, the V gene TRBV7-2, with TRBD1 matching 7 bases. CDR1 and CDR2 (germline): SGHTA, FQGNSA. This CDR3 has 14 residues. V shed 5 bases and J 8 bases; nucleotides not matched to a gene: 8. This CDR3 is CASSDGTVREKLFF. CDR3 DNA: TGTGCCAGCAGCGACGGGACAGTTCGCGAAAAACTGTTTTTT.

CDR3 in DNA: TGTGCCTGGAGCACAGACAGGGGGTTGTTTCAGCCCCAGCATTTT. Its translation is CAWSTDRGLFQPQHF. The chain links TRBV30 to TRBJ1-5; 9 positions agree with TRBD1. With V trimmed by 3 bases and J by 6 bases, 9 bases remained unmatched. The germline V gene encodes CDR1 GTSNPN and CDR2 SVGIG (reference sequence). The CDR3 is made up of 15 amino acids.